This T cell receptor beta chain appears in the sequencing data of a study of blood T cells in healthy people across ages. The individuals who served as donors were healthy Caucasians living in Russia, aged about 6 to 100. Every participating donor contributed about 10 milliliters of peripheral blood through a draw. This clonotype came up a few times. Antigen unknown. It was with a sample-barcoded 5' primer and a J-beta primer mix that a second PCR of about 6 to 12 cycles was run. TCRdb re-analysed the 5' RACE reads in MiXCR, keeping a single row per CDR3 protein. The sample shows 850,000 to 1,300,000 distinct CDR3 sequences, 40% to 45% of them seen only once. Study results and limitations: It was held that the diversity estimates obtained from one million T cells were underestimates. Across samples, TCR beta diversity tracked strongly with naive T cell percentage.

This clonotype originated in an older woman in good health. The specimen sequenced was blood.

For the CDR3, the DNA is TGTGCCAGCAGTTACTACCACGGGGGGTTCGGGACCGGGGAGCTGTTTTTT. This translates into CASSYYHGGFGTGELFF. V gene TRBV6-6 combines with J gene TRBJ2-2; 7 nucleotides agree with TRBD2. The CDR3 has 17 residues. J was trimmed by 5 bases and V by 1 base; bases with no gene match: 10. Germline V lookup: CDR1 MNHNY, CDR2 SVGAGI (reference sequence).